What follows are 4 T cell receptor beta chains derived from one specimen sequenced in a study of blood T cell repertoires in COVID-19. Sequenced by immunoSEQ multiplex PCR; TCRdb stores in-frame clones only, minus some. The sample consists of more than 85,000 clones, approximately 88% of them appearing once. Sequencing was carried out using peripheral blood. The receptors were gathered from a woman in her sixties with acute or convalescent COVID-19.

The chain uses TRBV3-1 (or the pseudogene TRBV3-2) and TRBJ2-5; 7 bases align to TRBD2. Trimming took 7 bases from V and 4 from J; bases not matched to a gene: 9. The germline CDR1 and CDR2 sequences are LGHDT and YNNKEL (reference sequence). The CDR3 is 14 residues long. CDR3 DNA sequence: TGTGCCAGCACCTCGGCCAGCGGGGCAGAGACCCAGTACTTC. It codes for CASTSASGAETQYF.

The gene calls are TRBV7-2 and TRBJ2-7; D remains ambiguous. The CDR3 extends over 15 amino acids. Germline V lookup: CDR1 SGHTA, CDR2 FQGNSA. V lost 4 bases to trimming and J lost 0 bases, with 13 bases between them. The CDR3, as DNA: TGTGCCAGCAGCTCCTATACGAGCAACTCCTACGAGCAGTACTTC. Translating gives CASSSYTSNSYEQYF. Variable domain in full (rest from reference TRBV7-2 and TRBJ2-7): GAGVSQSPSNKVTEKGKDVELRCDPISGHTALYWYRQSLGQGLEFLIYFQGNSAPDKSGLPSDRFSAERTGGSVSTLTIQRTQQEDSAVYLCASSSYTSNSYEQYFGPGTRLTVT.

The chain is built from TRBV5-1 and TRBJ2-1; 14 bases align to TRBD2. J was trimmed by 7 bases and V by 4 bases; bases with no gene match: 7. Per the germline V gene, CDR1 is SGHRS and CDR2 is YFSETQ. CDR3 length equals 16 residues. The CDR3 sequence: CASSVTSGGALNEQFF. The CDR3 DNA follows: TGCGCCAGCAGCGTGACTAGCGGGGGGGCCCTGAATGAGCAGTTCTTC.

This chain connects TRBV7-9 to TRBJ1-1; TRBD1 matches 9 bases. The CDR3 runs to 15 residues. Germline CDR1 reads SEHNR; CDR2 reads FQNEAQ (reference sequence). The junction had 5 bases not matched to a gene; V was cut back by 1 base and J by 5 bases. CDR3 bases: TGTGCCAGCAGCTTAGTGGGCGACAGGGGGACTGAAGCTTTCTTT. Translation: CASSLVGDRGTEAFF.